The clone carrying this T cell receptor beta chain was counted a few times. Sequencing used immunoSEQ multiplex PCR; TCRdb keeps in-frame clones, though not all of them. The sample contains under 700,000 clones, 75% to 80% of which appear only once. These data come from a study of shared T cell receptors in the human thymus. The same specimen was also included in a second study, on human thymus T cells. From that paper: Resections from corrective heart surgery provided thymus tissue.

This sequence was found in a boy younger than two with a congenital heart defect. Input material: thymocytes.

In DNA form, the CDR3 reads TGTGCCAGCAGCTTCCAGGGTACTAATGAAAAACTGTTTTTT. Translated, it gives CASSFQGTNEKLFF. The J gene is TRBJ1-4, the V gene TRBV7-6; maybe TRBD1 (5 bases). The CDR3 runs 14 residues. The germline V and J ends were trimmed by 3 bases and 2 bases, with 7 bases remaining between them. Germline V lookup: CDR1 SGHVS, CDR2 FNYEAQ.